These T cell receptor beta chains were read from a single sample in a study of T cell repertoires in cytomegalovirus infection. Each CDR3 protein is one row after TCRdb ran MiXCR on the reads. The table shows approximately 990,000 distinct CDR3 sequences, with 25% to 40% occurring only once. These receptors are not linked to any known antigen. The sample in question was cultured CD8+ T cells from PBMCs, obtained from culture after CMV antigen stimulation. All receptors derive from a human donor in good health (CMV status not recorded). Some clones in this sample may be carry-over from other donors' samples. CDR3s include the opening cysteine and the closing phenylalanine or tryptophan. Fields, in order: clone size, J gene, D gene, V gene, CDR3 DNA, CDR3 protein. The D gene is left open where the match is weak. Size values are once, few and many counts, or a class for expanded clones, and some rows have none.

many TRBJ2-1 TRBD2 TRBV7-8 TGTGCCAGCAGCTTCCCCGGTGGGACTAGCGGGGGGCCCTATAATTACAATGAGCAGTTCTTC CASSFPGGTSGGPYNYNEQFF
many TRBJ2-2 NA TRBV28 TGTGCCAGCAGTTTCTGGAAGTCAGGCACCGGGGAGCTGTTTTTT CASSFWKSGTGELFF
NA TRBJ1-4 NA TRBV6-5 TGTGTCAGCAGTTACGGCAGGGCCGGGATCGGTGAAAAACTGTTTTTT CVSSYGRAGIGEKLFF
many TRBJ1-2 NA TRBV7-9 TGTGCCAGCAGCTTAGCGGCAAGCAAGGTGGATGGCTACACCTTC CASSLAASKVDGYTF
few TRBJ1-2 NA TRBV7-3 TGTGCCAGCAGCCGTTTTGGCTACACCTTC CASSRFGYTF
few TRBJ2-2 NA TRBV7-3 TGTGCCAGCAGCCGACTTGGCGGTGCGAACACCGGGGAGCTGTTTTTT CASSRLGGANTGELFF
many TRBJ1-2 TRBD1 TRBV7-9 TGTGCCAGCAGCCGCGGACAGGATGTTAACTATGGCTACACCTTC CASSRGQDVNYGYTF
many TRBJ1-2 NA TRBV7-2 TGTGCCAGCAGCCGACGCAACGACTGGTGGTCGGGCTACACCTTC CASSRRNDWWSGYTF
few TRBJ2-1 TRBD2 TRBV12-3/TRBV12-4 TGTGCCAGCAGTTTACCGGGACTAGCGGGGGTCAATGAGCAGTTCTTC CASSLPGLAGVNEQFF
NA TRBJ1-1 NA TRBV7-9 TGTGCCAGCCAGGACGTTGAAGCTTTCTTT CASQDVEAFF
many TRBJ2-3 NA TRBV7-2 TGTGCCAGCAGCGCAGACGGGATCTACACAGATACGCAGTATTTT CASSADGIYTDTQYF
NA TRBJ2-3 NA TRBV10-3 TGTGCCATCAGTGAGTTGGAAGATACGCAGTATTTT CAISELEDTQYF
NA TRBJ2-2 NA TRBV27 TGTGCCAGCAGTTTTTCGGGGACGGGCGCGAACACCGGGGAGCTGTTTTTT CASSFSGTGANTGELFF
many TRBJ2-1 NA TRBV7-9 TGTGCCAGCAGGGGCGCCTACAATGAGCAGTTCTTC CASRGAYNEQFF
NA TRBJ2-5 NA TRBV25-1 TGTGCCAGCAGTGAATATGGCAGGGGCCAAGAGACCCAGTACTTC CASSEYGRGQETQYF
NA TRBJ1-2 NA TRBV18 TGTGCCAGCTCACCGCGGGCCGAGGGCTACACCTTC CASSPRAEGYTF
NA TRBJ2-2 NA TRBV12-3/TRBV12-4 TGTGCCAACAGGCCCCTATGGCAGGGCGAAGACACCGGGGAGCTGTTTTTT CANRPLWQGEDTGELFF
many TRBJ2-3 TRBD2 TRBV7-2 TGTGCCAGCAGCACGTATAGCGGGGGGACCACAGATACGCAGTATTTT CASSTYSGGTTDTQYF
once TRBJ2-7 NA TRBV12-3/TRBV12-4 TGTGCCAGCAGTTTATACTTAACCTACGAGCAGTACTTC CASSLYLTYEQYF
few TRBJ2-1 NA TRBV10-3 TGTGCCATCACGGGAGGTCCAGGGGGGTACAATGAGCAGTTCTTC CAITGGPGGYNEQFF
many TRBJ2-1 TRBD2 TRBV12-3/TRBV12-4 TGTGCCAGCAGTCCCAGCCTGCGGGGGGCAGAGAAGCAGTTCTTC CASSPSLRGAEKQFF
few TRBJ1-2 NA TRBV2 TGTGCCAGCAGTGAGGTGCCCTATGGCTACACCTTC CASSEVPYGYTF
NA TRBJ2-1 TRBD1 TRBV7-9 TGTGCCAGCAGGGACAGGGGGCAAAACAATGAGCAGTTCTTC CASRDRGQNNEQFF
many TRBJ2-1 TRBD2 TRBV7-2 TGTGCCAGCAGCCCTGAGGTTAGCGGGGGGGGTGAGCAGTTCTTC CASSPEVSGGGEQFF
once TRBJ1-1 NA TRBV19 TGTGCCAGTATCGCAGGGATGGCTTTCTTT CASIAGMAFF
NA TRBJ1-1 NA TRBV7-2 TGTGCCAGCAGCTTAGTCCCCCAGGACACTGAAGCTTTCTTT CASSLVPQDTEAFF
NA TRBJ1-5 NA TRBV10-3 TGTGCCATCAGTGAGTCGGGGGATAGCAATCAGCCCCAGCATTTT CAISESGDSNQPQHF
many TRBJ1-1 NA TRBV7-8 TGTGCCAGCAGCTTAGAAGTTATGGGTTTTCTGGGTGCTTTCTTT CASSLEVMGFLGAFF
NA TRBJ1-1 NA TRBV6-5 TGTGCCAGCAGTAAGACGGGCACTGAAGCTTTCTTT CASSKTGTEAFF
NA TRBJ2-1 NA TRBV19 TGTGCCAGCGCAGACATTAGCACCTACAATGAGCAGTTCTTC CASADISTYNEQFF
NA TRBJ2-1 NA TRBV5-1 TGCGCCAGCAGCTTGGAGGCAGGGGAAGGGCCTGGCAATGAGCAGTTCTTC CASSLEAGEGPGNEQFF
once TRBJ1-2 NA TRBV10-3 TGTGCCATCAGTGAGTCTTCTCAGCGCTCCTATGGCTACACCTTC CAISESSQRSYGYTF
many TRBJ1-1 NA TRBV7-2 TGTGCCAGCAAATTTGGGGAGAGGGGCACTGAAGCTTTCTTT CASKFGERGTEAFF
few TRBJ2-1 NA TRBV3-1 TGTGCCAGCATTGGGACTGCCAATGAGCAGTTCTTC CASIGTANEQFF
NA TRBJ1-1 NA TRBV29-1 TGCAGCGAAGCGAGGACTGAAGCTTTCTTT CSEARTEAFF
NA TRBJ2-3 NA TRBV7-6 TGTGTCAGCAGCTCCAGGGATCCCAGCACAGATACGCAGTATTTT CVSSSRDPSTDTQYF
NA TRBJ1-1 NA TRBV5-1 TGCGCCAGCAGCTTGGCTGTGGCAGGGCCCACTGAAGCTTTCTTT CASSLAVAGPTEAFF
few TRBJ1-1 NA TRBV6-5 TGTGCCAGCAGAAAAATCGAAAAATACAACACTGAAGCTTTCTTT CASRKIEKYNTEAFF
NA TRBJ2-1 NA TRBV7-9 TGTGCCAGCAGCGGGGGGCACCCTTCCTACAATGAGCAGTTCTTC CASSGGHPSYNEQFF
NA TRBJ2-1 NA TRBV19 TGTGCCAGTAGTGCGGACGGCTACAATGAGCTGTTCTTC CASSADGYNELFF
NA TRBJ1-1 NA TRBV5-1 TGCGCCTGCAGCTTGGATGGAGATGAAGCTTTCTTT CACSLDGDEAFF
NA TRBJ2-4 TRBD1 TRBV4-3 TGCGCCAGCAGCCGTATATGGGACAGCAAAAACATTCAGTACTTC CASSRIWDSKNIQYF
NA TRBJ2-1 TRBD2 TRBV6-1 TGTGCCAGCAGCTTTACTAGCGGGGGCCTCTACAATGAGCAGTTCTTC CASSFTSGGLYNEQFF
few TRBJ1-5 NA TRBV6-5 TGTGCCAGCAGTTACGGGGTCGGGTCCCAGCCCCAGCATTTT CASSYGVGSQPQHF
NA TRBJ1-2 NA TRBV27 TGTGCCAGCAGTGGCGGGACGGGGACTAACTATGGCTACACCTTC CASSGGTGTNYGYTF
NA TRBJ1-1 TRBD1 TRBV19 TGTGCCAGTAGGCCCCTGGGACAGCCGAACACTGAAGCTTTCTTT CASRPLGQPNTEAFF
NA TRBJ2-1 NA TRBV6-2/TRBV6-3 TGTGCCAGCAGTTACTGGAGGGCAGATGAGCAGTTCTTC CASSYWRADEQFF
few TRBJ1-5 TRBD1 TRBV6-2/TRBV6-3 TGTGCCAGCAGTTATACAGGGACAGGGGATAATCAGCCCCAGCATTTT CASSYTGTGDNQPQHF